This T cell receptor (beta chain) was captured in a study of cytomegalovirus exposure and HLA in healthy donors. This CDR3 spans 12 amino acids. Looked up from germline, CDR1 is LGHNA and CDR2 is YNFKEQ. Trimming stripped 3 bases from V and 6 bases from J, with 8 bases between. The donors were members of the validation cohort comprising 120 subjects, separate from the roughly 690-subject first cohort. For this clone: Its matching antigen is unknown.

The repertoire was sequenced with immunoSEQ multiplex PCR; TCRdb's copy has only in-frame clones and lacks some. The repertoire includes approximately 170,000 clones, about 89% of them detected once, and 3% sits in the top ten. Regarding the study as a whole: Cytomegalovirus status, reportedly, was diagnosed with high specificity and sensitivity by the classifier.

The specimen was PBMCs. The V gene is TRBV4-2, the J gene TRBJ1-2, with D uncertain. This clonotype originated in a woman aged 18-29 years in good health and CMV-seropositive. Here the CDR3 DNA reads TGTGCCAGCAGCCATCTCCCCCATGGCTACACCTTC. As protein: CASSHLPHGYTF.